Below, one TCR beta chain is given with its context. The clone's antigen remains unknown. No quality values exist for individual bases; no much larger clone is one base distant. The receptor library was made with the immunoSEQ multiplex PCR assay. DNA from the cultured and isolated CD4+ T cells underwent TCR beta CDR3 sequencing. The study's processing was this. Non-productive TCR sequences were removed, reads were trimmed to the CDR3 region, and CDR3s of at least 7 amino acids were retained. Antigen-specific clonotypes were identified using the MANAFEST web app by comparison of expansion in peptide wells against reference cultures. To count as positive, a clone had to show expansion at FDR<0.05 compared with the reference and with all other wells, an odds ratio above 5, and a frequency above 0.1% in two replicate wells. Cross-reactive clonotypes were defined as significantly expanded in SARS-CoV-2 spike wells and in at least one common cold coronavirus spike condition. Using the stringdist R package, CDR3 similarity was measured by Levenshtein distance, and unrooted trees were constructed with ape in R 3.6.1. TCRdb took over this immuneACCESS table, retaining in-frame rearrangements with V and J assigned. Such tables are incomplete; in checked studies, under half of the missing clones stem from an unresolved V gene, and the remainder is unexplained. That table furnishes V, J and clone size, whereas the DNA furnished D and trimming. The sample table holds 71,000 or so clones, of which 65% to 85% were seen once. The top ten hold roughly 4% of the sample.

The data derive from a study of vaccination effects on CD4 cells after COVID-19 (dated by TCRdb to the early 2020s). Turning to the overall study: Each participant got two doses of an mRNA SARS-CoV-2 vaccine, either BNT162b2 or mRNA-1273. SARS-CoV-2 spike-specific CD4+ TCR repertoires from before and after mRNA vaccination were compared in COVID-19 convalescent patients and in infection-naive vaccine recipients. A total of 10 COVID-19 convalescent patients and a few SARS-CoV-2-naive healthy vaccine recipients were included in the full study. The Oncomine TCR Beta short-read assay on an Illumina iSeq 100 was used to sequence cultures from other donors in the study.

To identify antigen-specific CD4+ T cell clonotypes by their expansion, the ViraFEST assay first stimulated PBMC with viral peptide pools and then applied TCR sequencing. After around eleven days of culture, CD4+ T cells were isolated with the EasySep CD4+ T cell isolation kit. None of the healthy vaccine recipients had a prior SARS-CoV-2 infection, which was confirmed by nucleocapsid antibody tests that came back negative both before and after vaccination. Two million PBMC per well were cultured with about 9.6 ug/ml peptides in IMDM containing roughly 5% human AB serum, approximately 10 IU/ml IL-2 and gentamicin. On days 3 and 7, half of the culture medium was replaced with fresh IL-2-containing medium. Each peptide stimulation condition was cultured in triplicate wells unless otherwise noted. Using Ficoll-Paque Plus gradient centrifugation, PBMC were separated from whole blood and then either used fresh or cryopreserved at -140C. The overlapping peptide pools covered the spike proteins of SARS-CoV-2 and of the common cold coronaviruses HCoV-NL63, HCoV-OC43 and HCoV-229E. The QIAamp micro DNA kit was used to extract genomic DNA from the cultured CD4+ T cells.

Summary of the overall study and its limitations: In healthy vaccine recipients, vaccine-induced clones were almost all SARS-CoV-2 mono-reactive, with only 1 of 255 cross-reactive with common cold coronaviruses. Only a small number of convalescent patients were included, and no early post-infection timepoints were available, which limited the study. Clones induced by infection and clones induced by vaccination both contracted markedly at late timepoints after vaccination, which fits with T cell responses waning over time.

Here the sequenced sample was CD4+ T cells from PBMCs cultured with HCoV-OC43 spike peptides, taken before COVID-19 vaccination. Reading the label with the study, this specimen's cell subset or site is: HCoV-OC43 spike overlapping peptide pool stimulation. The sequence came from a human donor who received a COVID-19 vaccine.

For the CDR3, the sequence is CASSSRAHETQYF. The nucleotide sequence is given as TGTGCCAGCAGTTCCCGGGCGCACGAGACCCAGTACTTC. In this chain, TRBV28 is recombined with TRBJ2-5; the D gene assignment is ambiguous. Inclusive of the bounding cysteine and phenylalanine, the CDR3 is 13 residues long. Only CDR3 DNA is held: 39 bases, read in frame from base 1. As encoded in the germline V gene, CDR1 is MDHEN while CDR2 is SYDVKM. A distance of 11 bases separates the germline ends of V and J, which lose 4 bases and 5 bases respectively.